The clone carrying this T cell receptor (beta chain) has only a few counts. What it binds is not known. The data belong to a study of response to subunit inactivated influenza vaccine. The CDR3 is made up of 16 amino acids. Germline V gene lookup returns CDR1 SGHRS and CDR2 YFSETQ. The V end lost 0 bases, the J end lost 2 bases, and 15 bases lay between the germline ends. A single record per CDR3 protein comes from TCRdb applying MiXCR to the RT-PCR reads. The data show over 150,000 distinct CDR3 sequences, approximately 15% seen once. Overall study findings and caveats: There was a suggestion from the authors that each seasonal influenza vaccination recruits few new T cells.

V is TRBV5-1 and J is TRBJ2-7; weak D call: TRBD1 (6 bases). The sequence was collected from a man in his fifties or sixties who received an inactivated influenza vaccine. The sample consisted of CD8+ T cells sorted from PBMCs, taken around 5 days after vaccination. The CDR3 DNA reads TGCGCCAGCAGCTTGGTGCAGGGGAAGTGGACCTACGAGCAGTACTTC. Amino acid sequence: CASSLVQGKWTYEQYF. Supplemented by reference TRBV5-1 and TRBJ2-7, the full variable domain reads KAGVTQTPRYLIKTRGQQVTLSCSPISGHRSVSWYQQTPGQGLQFLFEYFSETQRNKGNFPGRFSGRQFSNSRSEMNVSTLELGDSALYLCASSLVQGKWTYEQYFGPGTRLTVT.